A single sample gave rise to the 26 T cell receptor beta chains below, sequenced in a study of T cell responses to AZD1222 COVID-19 vaccine (dated by TCRdb to the early 2020s). What this sample's time point label stands for: baseline before first vaccination. The protocol used for the library was the immunoSEQ multiplex PCR assay. The table was pulled from immuneACCESS by TCRdb, which kept in-frame rearrangements only. Such tables lose some clones; where checked, under half of the loss comes from unresolved V genes, and the rest has no known cause. The sample profile shows 120,000 or so clones; approximately 89% of them were found once. The ten most abundant clones make up 10% of the sample. The sequencing used peripheral blood, collected on day 0 of AZD1222 vaccination. The receptor source for this set is an adult in good health.

The chain has TRBV7-3 and TRBJ2-7; TRBD1 aligns across 11 bases. The germline V gene has CDR1 SGHTA and CDR2 FQGTGA. The CDR3 runs 13 residues. Losses at the gene ends were 5 bases for V and 6 bases for J; bases not matched to a gene: 3. This CDR3 reads CASSPGTGGEQYF. CDR3 DNA sequence: TGTGCCAGCAGCCCCGGGACAGGGGGCGAGCAGTACTTC.

V gene TRBV18 combines with J gene TRBJ1-2; 8 bases align to TRBD1. After removal of 6 bases from V and 5 bases from J, the junction contained 5 bases not matched to a gene. The CDR3 is made up of 13 amino acids. Germline V CDR1 and CDR2: KGHSH, LQKENI. The CDR3 is CASSSQGAYGYTF. In DNA, the CDR3 is TGTGCCAGCTCTTCTCAGGGGGCTTATGGCTACACCTTC.

This chain links TRBV28 with TRBJ2-5, with D uncertain. CDR3 length: 14 residues. The germline V and J ends were trimmed by 8 bases and 5 bases, with 18 bases remaining between them. Germline V gives CDR1 MDHEN, CDR2 SYDVKM. CDR3 sequence (DNA): TGTGCCAGCTCGGATCCTAGAACTATCGAGACCCAGTACTTC. Translated, it gives CASSDPRTIETQYF. The full variable domain, with the rest looked up from reference TRBV28 and TRBJ2-5, is DVKVTQSSRYLVKRTGEKVFLECVQDMDHENMFWYRQDPGLGLRLIYFSYDVKMKEKGDIPEGYSVSREKKERFSLILESASTNQTSMYLCASSDPRTIETQYFGPGTRLLVL.

The V call is TRBV30, the J call TRBJ2-5, with D possibly being TRBD1 or TRBD2 (6 bases each). Trimming took off 7 bases at V and 7 bases at J, with 16 bases between the two ends. Germline V gene data show CDR1 as GTSNPN and CDR2 as SVGIG (reference sequence). The CDR3 runs to 12 residues. CDR3 loop: CAFTGAPGTQYF. CDR3 coding DNA: TGTGCCTTCACGGGGGCCCCAGGGACCCAGTACTTC.

The V call is TRBV30, the J call TRBJ1-2, with TRBD1 identical over 7 bases. Germline V gene lookup returns CDR1 GTSNPN and CDR2 SVGIG (reference sequence). V shed 4 bases and J 8 bases; nucleotides not matched to a gene: 13. The CDR3 sequence is 14 residues long. The CDR3 DNA sequence: TGTGCCTGGAAGATACAGGGGTTCGGGTGGGGCTACACCTTC. This encodes CAWKIQGFGWGYTF.

V and J are TRBV2 and TRBJ1-1; TRBD1 aligns across 8 bases. After removal of 6 bases from V and 4 bases from J, the junction contained 13 bases not matched to a gene. From germline, CDR1 is SNHLY and CDR2 FYNNEI. The CDR3 contains 16 residues. The DNA for the CDR3 is TGTGCCAGCAGACCTCAGGGGGCTGGCGTCAGCACTGAAGCTTTCTTT. Encoded protein: CASRPQGAGVSTEAFF. Combining the CDR3 with reference TRBV2 and TRBJ1-1 gives the whole variable domain EPEVTQTPSHQVTQMGQEVILRCVPISNHLYFYWYRQILGQKVEFLVSFYNNEISEKSEIFDDQFSVERPDGSNFTLKIRSTKLEDSAMYFCASRPQGAGVSTEAFFGQGTRLTVV.

The chain couples TRBV6-1 to TRBJ2-7; the match to TRBD1 covers 7 bases. Trimming at V came to 3 bases and at J to 6 bases, leaving 5 bases not matched to a gene. The CDR3 is 13 amino acids. Germline loops: CDR1 MNHNS, CDR2 SASEGT. The CDR3 is CASSERQGVEQYF. The CDR3 bases are TGTGCCAGCAGTGAGCGGCAGGGGGTCGAGCAGTACTTC.

The chain has TRBV7-2 and TRBJ2-7; 7 bases are a match to TRBD2. CDR1 and CDR2 from the germline V gene are SGHTA and FQGNSA. V was pared by 1 base and J by 0 bases, with 6 bases of the junction left unmatched. The CDR3 is made up of 16 amino acids. The CDR3 sequence is CASSLDPAGSSYEQYF. CDR3 nucleotides: TGTGCCAGCAGCTTAGACCCAGCGGGGTCCTCCTACGAGCAGTACTTC.

The chain joins TRBV19 to TRBJ2-3, with D uncertain. The V gene lost 11 bases and the J gene lost 6 bases, with 15 bases spanning the gap. From germline, CDR1 is LNHDA and CDR2 SQIVND (reference sequence). The CDR3 contains 12 residues. The CDR3 loop is CASNIPPDTQYF. DNA for the CDR3: TGTGCCTCAAACATACCGCCGGATACGCAGTATTTT.

The chain joins TRBV5-5 to TRBJ1-1; D uncertain. The ends were cut back, 3 bases at V and 1 base at J, with 16 bases in the middle. The CDR3 is made up of 16 amino acids. The germline CDR1 and CDR2 sequences are SGHKS and YYEKEE (reference sequence). Written as DNA, the CDR3 is TGTGCCAGCAGCTCTCCTCCTATTGGCTCGAACACTGAAGCTTTCTTT. Protein sequence: CASSSPPIGSNTEAFF.

The rearrangement joins TRBV5-4 to TRBJ1-2; D might be TRBD1 (5 bases). Trimming left V 0 bases short and J 3 bases short, with 15 bases between. The CDR3 loop spans 16 amino acids. Germline V lookup: CDR1 SGHNT, CDR2 YYREEE (reference sequence). This CDR3 is CASSLGSRWGDYGYTF. The CDR3 DNA is TGTGCCAGCAGCTTGGGGTCTCGGTGGGGGGACTATGGCTACACCTTC.

The V gene is TRBV27, the J gene TRBJ1-2; a possible D gene is TRBD1 (5 bases). V was clipped by 2 bases and J by 4 bases, with 14 bases between them. The CDR3 covers 15 residues. Germline V gene sequence: CDR1 MNHEY, CDR2 SMNVEV (reference sequence). CDR3 in DNA: TGTGCCAGCAGTTTAGTACCGGGGACCAGCTATGGCTACACCTTC. Translating it yields CASSLVPGTSYGYTF.

There are a few counts of this clone. The chain uses TRBV28 and TRBJ1-5, with D possibly TRBD1 on 5 matching bases. V lost 2 bases to trimming and J lost 4 bases, with 9 bases between them. The CDR3 consists of 14 residues. Per germline, CDR1 MDHEN and CDR2 SYDVKM. CDR3 loop: CASSLLGENQPQHF. CDR3 nucleotides: TGTGCCAGCAGTTTACTAGGGGAAAATCAGCCCCAGCATTTT. Full variable domain (missing parts from reference TRBV28 and TRBJ1-5): DVKVTQSSRYLVKRTGEKVFLECVQDMDHENMFWYRQDPGLGLRLIYFSYDVKMKEKGDIPEGYSVSREKKERFSLILESASTNQTSMYLCASSLLGENQPQHFGDGTRLSIL.

The CDR3, as DNA: TGTGCCAGCAGCCAAGCGACCCACAGCTCTGGAAACACCATATATTTT. This codes for CASSQATHSSGNTIYF. This chain connects TRBV3-1 (or the pseudogene TRBV3-2) to TRBJ1-3; D call uncertain. The CDR3 contains 16 residues. CDR1 is LGHDT and CDR2 is YNNKEL in the germline V gene (reference sequence). V dropped 1 base and J dropped 0 bases, with 10 bases sitting between them.

V is TRBV5-6 and J is TRBJ1-2; D not resolved. The CDR3 has 13 amino acids. Per the germline V gene, CDR1 is SGHDT and CDR2 is YYEEEE. Trimming left V 2 bases short and J 4 bases short, with 9 bases between. The CDR3 nucleotides are TGTGCCAGCAGCTTAGGCCCCTCCTATGGCTACACCTTC. Protein product: CASSLGPSYGYTF.

The rearrangement joins TRBV7-2 to TRBJ1-3; 9 positions agree with TRBD1. This CDR3 spans 15 amino acids. Germline assignment: CDR1 SGHTA and CDR2 FQGNSA. V gave up 5 bases and J gave up 4 bases; unmatched junction bases: 6. The CDR3: CASSLRTGDGNTIYF. In DNA form, the CDR3 reads TGTGCCAGCAGCCTCCGGACAGGGGACGGAAACACCATATATTTT. Complete variable domain (other parts from reference TRBV7-2 and TRBJ1-3): GAGVSQSPSNKVTEKGKDVELRCDPISGHTALYWYRQSLGQGLEFLIYFQGNSAPDKSGLPSDRFSAERTGGSVSTLTIQRTQQEDSAVYLCASSLRTGDGNTIYFGEGSWLTVV.

This rearrangement joins TRBV29-1 to TRBJ2-3; a possible D gene is TRBD1 (6 bases). V was cut by 6 bases and J by 1 base, with 11 bases left in between. The CDR3 is made up of 13 amino acids. Germline V CDR1 and CDR2: SQVTM, ANQGSEA. The CDR3: CSVRDTGTDTQYF. CDR3 sequence (DNA): TGCAGCGTCCGGGACACTGGCACAGATACGCAGTATTTT.

This chain connects TRBV2 to TRBJ1-1; D not resolved. CDR1 and CDR2 from the germline V gene are SNHLY and FYNNEI. V gave up 6 bases and J gave up 0 bases, with 11 bases separating them. This CDR3 is built from 14 residues. CDR3 DNA sequence: TGTGCCAGCAGAAGAGAATTCATGAACACTGAAGCTTTCTTT. It yields the protein CASRREFMNTEAFF.

The CDR3 region has the DNA TGTGCCAGTAGTATAGGGGGTTCTGAAGCTTTCTTT. The encoded protein is CASSIGGSEAFF. The chain has TRBV19 and TRBJ1-1; the D is unclear. The CDR3 is 12 residues long. V lost 1 base, J lost 6 bases, and 6 bases lay in between. Looked up from germline, CDR1 is LNHDA and CDR2 is SQIVND (reference sequence).

CDR3 sequence reads: CASSDSFGALHF. The CDR3 DNA reads as TGTGCCAGCAGCGATAGCTTCGGGGCCCTCCACTTT. This chain joins TRBV13 and TRBJ1-6; D call uncertain. Trimming stripped 5 bases from V and 14 bases from J, with 13 bases between. Looked up from germline, CDR1 is PRHDT and CDR2 is FYEKMQ (reference sequence). This CDR3 is 12 amino acids long. The full variable domain, rest sourced from reference TRBV13 and TRBJ1-6, is AAGVIQSPRHLIKEKRETATLKCYPIPRHDTVYWYQQGPGQDPQFLISFYEKMQSDKGSIPDRFSAQQFSDYHSELNMSSLELGDSALYFCASSDSFGALHFGNGTRLTVT.

The V and J genes are TRBV6-5 and TRBJ1-2; 9 bases are shared with TRBD1. V lost 2 bases and J lost 6; bases outside the gene matches: 7. The CDR3 extends over 15 amino acids. The germline V gene encodes CDR1 MNHEY and CDR2 SVGAGI. CDR3 in amino acids: CASSYPGQGGDGYTF. The CDR3 DNA sequence: TGTGCCAGCAGTTACCCGGGACAGGGTGGCGATGGCTACACCTTC.

The rearrangement uses TRBV15 and TRBJ2-7; TRBD2 matches at 7 bases. The CDR3 is 15 residues long. Trimming removed 3 bases from V and 5 bases from J; junction bases left unmatched: 10. Germline V gives CDR1 LNHNV, CDR2 YYDKDF (reference sequence). This chain's CDR3 is CATSRGRGDFDEQYF. The CDR3, as DNA: TGTGCCACCAGCAGGGGCCGGGGGGATTTCGACGAGCAGTACTTC.

This clone appeared a single time. The rearrangement uses TRBV3-1 (or the pseudogene TRBV3-2) and TRBJ2-7, with D possibly being TRBD2 (6 bases). Germline CDR1 LGHDT, CDR2 YNNKEL (reference sequence). The CDR3 has 13 amino acids. V dropped 4 bases and J dropped 3 bases, with 10 bases sitting between them. The CDR3 nucleotides read TGTGCCAGCAGCCGGCTGGGGGGCTACGAGCAGTACTTC. It translates to CASSRLGGYEQYF.

V gene TRBV28 combines with J gene TRBJ2-5, with TRBD2 as a possible D gene (5 bases). From germline, CDR1 is MDHEN and CDR2 SYDVKM. V lost 6 bases to trimming and J lost 5 bases, with 13 bases between them. This CDR3 comprises 13 residues. The CDR3 loop reads CASRRVLEETQYF. CDR3 bases: TGTGCCAGCAGGCGGGTACTGGAGGAGACCCAGTACTTC. The variable domain in full, with the rest retrieved from reference TRBV28 and TRBJ2-5, is DVKVTQSSRYLVKRTGEKVFLECVQDMDHENMFWYRQDPGLGLRLIYFSYDVKMKEKGDIPEGYSVSREKKERFSLILESASTNQTSMYLCASRRVLEETQYFGPGTRLLVL.

This clone appeared a single time. The V gene is TRBV5-1, the J gene TRBJ2-3, with D perhaps TRBD1 or TRBD2 (5 bases each). Germline loops: CDR1 SGHRS, CDR2 YFSETQ. CDR3 size: 14 residues. V was shortened by 5 bases and J by 0 bases, with 10 bases between the two germline ends. The CDR3 DNA reads as TGCGCCAGCAGACGAGAGGGGAGCACAGATACGCAGTATTTT. This gives the protein CASRREGSTDTQYF.

Here the CDR3 reads CASNRGSYNSPLHF. The CDR3 DNA is TGTGCCAGCAACAGGGGCTCCTATAATTCACCCCTCCACTTT. The chain recombines TRBV25-1 with TRBJ1-6; 7 positions match TRBD1. Trimming took 7 bases from V and 0 from J; bases not matched to a gene: 0. The CDR3 runs 14 residues. Germline V CDR1 and CDR2: MGHDK, SYGVNS.